This entry is about one TCR beta chain. The antigen remains undetermined. The split of CD4+ cells yielded CD45RA+ naive and CD45RA-negative memory subsets. V gave up 3 bases and J gave up 0 bases, with 11 bases separating them. Germline V CDR1 and CDR2: SGHNT, YYREEE (reference sequence). CDR3 length equals 15 residues. This sample was taken from a study of shared clonotypes between healthy human individuals. Study at large: CD8 memory received one plate per donor, CD8 naive two, CD4 memory three and CD4 naive three. Study-wide results and limits: Among donors, sharing of clonotypes was expected to be affected by sequencing depth. Roughly 5% of naive CD4 clonotypes were shared across four donors.

Method: immunoSEQ multiplex PCR; TCRdb's copy keeps in-frame clones and lacks some. The sample holds millions of clones, over 85% seen once. Sequencing was carried out using naive CD4+ T cells sorted from blood. Indicated subset: CD45RA+ positively selected. This sequence originates from a man between 18 and 35 years old in good health. The gene calls are TRBV5-4 and TRBJ2-3, with D uncertain. In DNA, the CDR3 is TGTGCCAGCAGCTCGGCTGGCACTAGCACAGATACGCAGTATTTT. Protein product: CASSSAGTSTDTQYF.